This TCR beta chain was profiled in a study of T-cell reconstitution after alpha-beta-depleted transplantation in children. Molecular barcoding with unique molecular identifiers was used for the TCRbeta library. TCRdb itself ran the PCR reads through MiXCR, one entry per CDR3 protein. This sample has a few hundred thousand distinct CDR3 sequences, with about 9.6% found just once. This CDR3 has 16 amino acids. Trimming removed 0 bases at V and 2 bases at J, with 15 bases between. Germline V gene lookup returns CDR1 SGHKS and CDR2 YYEKEE (reference sequence). This clonotype was seen a handful of times. This receptor was identified in a human donor who donated a stem cell graft to a child with SCID. This chain links TRBV5-5 with TRBJ2-7; D tentatively fits TRBD1 or TRBD2 (5 bases each). The input for sequencing was PBMCs from the stem cell graft donor, taken from the stem cell graft. CDR3 protein: CASSLAGTVGAYEQYF. The CDR3 DNA reads as TGTGCCAGCAGCTTGGCCGGGACGGTAGGGGCCTACGAGCAGTACTTC.